The text below deals with one TCR beta chain. The clone's antigen remains unknown. Base-call qualities are not available, and no considerably larger clone is one nucleotide away. The donors belonged to the validation cohort of about 120 subjects, which was separate from the roughly 670-subject first cohort. The library was prepared using the immunoSEQ multiplex PCR assay. The authors' analysis ran thus. A statistical classification framework was built for diagnosing cytomegalovirus status from the catalog of TCR beta chain sequences. TCRdb carries this immuneACCESS record with in-frame sequences only. Its versions omit some clonotypes, under half of them owing to an unresolved V gene in the studies checked, with the rest unexplained. V and J calls and clone size are as listed in that table; D and trimming were resolved from the DNA. Within this sample are about 76,000 clones, with 94% of them counted one time only. About 0.6% of the sample is in the top ten clones.

The data were obtained in a study of cytomegalovirus exposure and HLA in healthy donors listed by TCRdb under 2017. Notes on the research overall: A later analysis indicated that the 130 or so validation repertoires were generated on the platform also employed for the roughly 730 repertoires of the first cohort. The study combined high-throughput TCR immunosequencing, statistical association of individual TCRs with disease status, and machine learning to predict cytomegalovirus infection status. In addition to the first cohort of approximately 670 subjects, a separate validation cohort of some 120 different subjects was used. The study was designed to test whether signatures of past pathogen exposure could be identified by cataloging public T cell receptors.

Here is what the overall study found, with its caveats: The authors suggested that the approach could potentially be generalized to other disease states and immunological phenotypes. In both the original and validation cohorts, the classifier was reported to diagnose cytomegalovirus status with high specificity and sensitivity. A later analysis had no HLA typing for the validation cohort, so co-occurrence there was scored across all 110 or so repertoires. In vitro tests confirmed that a few of the cytomegalovirus-associated TCR beta chains recognize cytomegalovirus antigens. While some public TCRs were present in many individuals, most TCR sequences turned up only very rarely across donors. A later analysis found that TCRs clustered in the first cohort also tended to co-occur in the approximately 120 validation repertoires, with more than 90% of cluster scores above 0. In the study, around 150 TCR beta chains were listed as associated with cytomegalovirus.

Sequencing input: PBMCs. This sequence was found in a woman under 30 in good health and CMV-seronegative.

CDR3 reads: CSATDRRGANEKLFF. The nucleotides read TGCAGCGCCACGGACAGGCGGGGAGCTAATGAAAAACTGTTTTTT. The chain is made from TRBV29-1 and TRBJ1-4; 7 central nucleotides agree with TRBD1. After removal of 7 bases from V and 3 bases from J, the junction retains 11 bases not matched to a gene. Spanning cysteine to phenylalanine, the CDR3 consists of 15 amino acids. CDR3 DNA only is kept here, 45 bases in frame from base 1. CDR1 and CDR2, looked up from the germline V gene, are SQVTM and ANQGSEA.